This T cell receptor beta chain comes out of a study of B cell selection in AIRE deficiency. Authors' analysis steps: Pooled conventional T cells gave about 11x10^4 patient and around 1.5x10^5 donor TCRbeta sequences. The table came from immunoSEQ multiplex PCR; TCRdb's copy has only in-frame clones and leaves some out. V, J and clone size derive from that table, while D and trimming were established from the DNA sequence. Among 20,000 to 25,000 clones listed, roughly 97% were seen once. Conventional CD4 T cells were sorted as CD4+CD127+ cells. General study results and limits: CDR3s were shorter in shared Treg sequences, reflecting few non-templated nucleotide insertions. Patient Tconv cells held around a third of Treg sequences shared by healthy donors. Of 3,500 to 4,000 shared Treg TCRbeta sequences, 30% to 40% were healthy-donor-only and over 8% patient-only.

This clone was seen once. What it binds is unknown. This receptor was obtained from a human donor in good health. Sequenced material: CD4+CD127+ conventional T cells sorted from PBMCs.

Here the CDR3 reads CASTYYGRETQYF. Written as DNA, the CDR3 is TGTGCCAGCACGTATTACGGGAGAGAGACCCAGTACTTC. V gene TRBV2 combines with J gene TRBJ2-5; possibly TRBD2 for D (6 bases). CDR1 is SNHLY, CDR2 FYNNEI, per germline. This CDR3 has 13 residues. V dropped 7 bases and J dropped 4 bases, with 13 bases sitting between them.